Detailed here is one T cell receptor (beta chain). What it recognizes is unknown. Treatment in this sample: oral pan-JAK inhibitor, 5-10 mg twice daily. The entry originates in a study of CD8+ T cells in alopecia areata. Across the study: For 6 to 18 months, tofacitinib was taken, and 6 months off drug followed.

Study results and caveats: A large proportion of expanded lesional clones were detected persisting in scalp and blood during tofacitinib. Scalp clonality, together with expanded CD8+ clones among the top 100, fell significantly with tofacitinib.

The CDR3 has 13 residues. The ends lost 6 bases at V and 8 bases at J; junction bases unmatched: 7. CDR1 LGHNA and CDR2 YSLEER come from the germline V gene. cDNA reverse transcribed from extracted RNA served as the sequencing template. Sequenced by immunoSEQ multiplex PCR; TCRdb stores in-frame clones only, minus some. The table records 90,000 to 120,000 clones, about four fifths of them present only once. Sequenced material: CD8+ T cells sorted from blood, taken at week 24, from a patient treated with tofacitinib. The clonotype originates from a human donor with alopecia areata. This chain connects TRBV4-3 to TRBJ2-1; 7 bases align to TRBD1. CDR3 region: CASRLEQGYEQFF. The DNA of the CDR3 is TGCGCCAGCAGACTAGAACAGGGGTATGAGCAGTTCTTC.